The entry below gives a single T cell receptor beta chain sequence along with its context. Original analysis: Estimated nucleated cell counts came from reference gene primer amplification. Method: immunoSEQ multiplex PCR; TCRdb's copy keeps in-frame clones and lacks some. V, J and clone size were drawn from that table, and D and trimming were deduced from the DNA. The profile shows around 380,000 clones, roughly 77% of them singletons. This record comes from a study of blood T cell repertoires in COVID-19. Study information: Acute and convalescent COVID-19 specimens originated in the United States, Italy and Spain. Nucleic acid was either cDNA or gDNA, and it came from T cells, B-cell-depleted T cells, or PBMCs.

Looked up from germline, CDR1 is MNHEY and CDR2 is SVGAGI. The trim removed 6 bases at V and 6 bases at J, leaving 7 bases unmatched. The CDR3 has 14 amino acids. The clonotype comes from a human donor with acute or convalescent COVID-19. The donor label of this sample is uncertain. The V and J genes are TRBV6-5 and TRBJ2-1; 8 bases are a match to TRBD2. The sequenced material came from peripheral blood. The CDR3 DNA follows: TGTGCCAGCAGCATCCGGGGGGGGTTCAATGAGCAGTTCTTC. Protein product: CASSIRGGFNEQFF.